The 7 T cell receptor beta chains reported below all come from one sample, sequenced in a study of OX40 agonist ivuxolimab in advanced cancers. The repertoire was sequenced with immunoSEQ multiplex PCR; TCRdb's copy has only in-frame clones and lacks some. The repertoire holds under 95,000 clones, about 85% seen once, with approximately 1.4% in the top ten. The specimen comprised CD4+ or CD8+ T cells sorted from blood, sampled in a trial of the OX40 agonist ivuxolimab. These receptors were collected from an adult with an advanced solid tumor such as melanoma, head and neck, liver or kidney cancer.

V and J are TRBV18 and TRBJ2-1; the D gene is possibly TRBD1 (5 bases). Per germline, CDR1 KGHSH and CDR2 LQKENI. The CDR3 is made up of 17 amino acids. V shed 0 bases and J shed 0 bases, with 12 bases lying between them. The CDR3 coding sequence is TGTGCCAGCTCACCACCGGGTGTAGGGGTCTCCTACAATGAGCAGTTCTTC. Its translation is CASSPPGVGVSYNEQFF.

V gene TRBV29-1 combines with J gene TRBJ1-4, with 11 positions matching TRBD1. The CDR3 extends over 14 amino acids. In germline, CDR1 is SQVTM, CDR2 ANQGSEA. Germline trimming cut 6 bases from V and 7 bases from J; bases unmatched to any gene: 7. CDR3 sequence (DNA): TGCAGCGTCTCCGGACAGGGGGCAATTGAAAAACTGTTTTTT. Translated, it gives CSVSGQGAIEKLFF.

CDR3 amino acids: CAWERGKHQPQHF. In nucleotides, the CDR3 is TGTGCCTGGGAAAGGGGAAAACATCAGCCCCAGCATTTT. J is TRBJ1-5 and V is TRBV30, with D perhaps matching TRBD1 (5 bases). Germline loops: CDR1 GTSNPN, CDR2 SVGIG (reference sequence). Trimming stripped 5 bases from V and 5 bases from J, with 13 bases between. The CDR3 is 13 residues long.

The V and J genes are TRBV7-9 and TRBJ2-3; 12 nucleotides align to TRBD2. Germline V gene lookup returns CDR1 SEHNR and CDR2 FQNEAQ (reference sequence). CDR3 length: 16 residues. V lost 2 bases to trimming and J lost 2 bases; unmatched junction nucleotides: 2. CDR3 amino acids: CASSLLAGGDTDTQYF. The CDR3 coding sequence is TGTGCCAGCAGCTTACTAGCGGGGGGGGACACAGATACGCAGTATTTT.

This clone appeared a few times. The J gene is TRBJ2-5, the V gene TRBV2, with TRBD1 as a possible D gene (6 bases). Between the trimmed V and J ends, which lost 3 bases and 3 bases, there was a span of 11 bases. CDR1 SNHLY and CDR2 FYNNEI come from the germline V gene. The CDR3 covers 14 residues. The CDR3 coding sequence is TGTGCCAGCAGTGATGCAGGGGCTGAAGAGACCCAGTACTTC. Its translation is CASSDAGAEETQYF.

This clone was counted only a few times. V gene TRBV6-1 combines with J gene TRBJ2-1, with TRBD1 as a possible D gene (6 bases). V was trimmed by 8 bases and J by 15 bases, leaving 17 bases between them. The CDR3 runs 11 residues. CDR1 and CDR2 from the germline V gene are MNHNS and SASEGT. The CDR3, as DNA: TGTGCCAGCGAGGGGGTGAGAAGCCCGTTCTTC. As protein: CASEGVRSPFF.

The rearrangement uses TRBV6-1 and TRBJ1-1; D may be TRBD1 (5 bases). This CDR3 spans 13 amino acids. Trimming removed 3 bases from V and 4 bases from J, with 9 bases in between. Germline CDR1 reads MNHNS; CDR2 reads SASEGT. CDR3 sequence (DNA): TGTGCCAGCAGTGAGGGGCGGGTCACTGAAGCTTTCTTT. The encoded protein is CASSEGRVTEAFF.